This section outlines one T cell receptor beta chain sequence together with its context. The data were obtained in a study of control samples from healthy donors and cancer patients. The V gene lost 0 bases and the J gene lost 8 bases, with 14 bases spanning the gap. This CDR3 comprises 15 residues. Germline V gene lookup returns CDR1 MNHEY and CDR2 SVGEGT. TCRdb keeps only in-frame clones here, not all; method: immunoSEQ multiplex PCR. The sample has about 130,000 clones; 75% to 95% are singletons. Sequenced: blood. The rearrangement joins TRBV6-2 or TRBV6-3 to TRBJ2-1; D remains unclear. The TCR originated in a man aged 18 to 30 in good health. The CDR3 loop reads CASSYSFGGRHEQFF. As DNA, the CDR3 is TGTGCCAGCAGTTACTCGTTCGGTGGTAGGCATGAGCAGTTCTTC.